The 23 T cell receptor beta chains reported below all come from one sample, sequenced in a study of shared clonotypes between healthy human individuals. The method was immunoSEQ multiplex PCR; TCRdb's version includes in-frame clones alone and lacks a portion of them. The top ten clones hold about 0.059% of a sample with approximately 530,000 clones, approximately 95% of them seen once. Sequenced sample: naive CD4+ T cells sorted from blood. Subset in this sample: CD45RA+ positively selected. The receptors here all came from a woman younger than 45 in good health.

This chain uses TRBV18 with TRBJ1-1, with D possibly TRBD1 on 5 matching bases. The length of the CDR3 is 15 residues. Trimming left V 3 bases short and J 0 bases short, with 11 bases between. Germline V gene data show CDR1 as KGHSH and CDR2 as LQKENI. CDR3 loop: CASSPPTDLNTEAFF. CDR3 nucleotides: TGTGCCAGCTCACCCCCGACAGACTTGAACACTGAAGCTTTCTTT.

This chain connects TRBV28 to TRBJ1-3; D call uncertain. There are 15 residues in the CDR3. V was shortened by 6 bases and J by 4 bases, with 16 bases between the two germline ends. CDR1 MDHEN and CDR2 SYDVKM come from the germline V gene. In nucleotides, the CDR3 is TGTGCCAGCAGCCCCACCCTGGATCGGGGAAACACCATATATTTT. It codes for CASSPTLDRGNTIYF. The complete variable domain, with remaining parts taken from reference TRBV28 and TRBJ1-3, reads DVKVTQSSRYLVKRTGEKVFLECVQDMDHENMFWYRQDPGLGLRLIYFSYDVKMKEKGDIPEGYSVSREKKERFSLILESASTNQTSMYLCASSPTLDRGNTIYFGEGSWLTVV.

About this clone itself: This specimen includes other DNA sequences encoding the same CDR3. The chain carries TRBV5-1 and TRBJ2-6, with no clear D. Germline values: CDR1 SGHRS, CDR2 YFSETQ. Trimming removed 0 bases from V and 0 bases from J, with 4 bases in between. CDR3 length: 15 residues. CDR3 coding DNA: TGCGCCAGCAGCTTGGTCAGCTCTGGGGCCAACGTCCTGACTTTC. Encoded protein: CASSLVSSGANVLTF.

The chain uses TRBV29-1 and TRBJ2-2; 7 bases align to TRBD2. Germline CDR1 and CDR2: SQVTM and ANQGSEA. The CDR3 is 13 amino acids. V was clipped by 6 bases and J by 8 bases; unmatched bases: 9. The CDR3 spells CSVRQREGGELFF. CDR3 coding DNA: TGCAGCGTCCGCCAAAGGGAGGGTGGGGAGCTGTTTTTT.

The chain carries TRBV28 and TRBJ2-5; no reliable D call. CDR1 and CDR2 from the germline V gene are MDHEN and SYDVKM. V was shortened by 4 bases and J by 5 bases, with 8 bases between the two germline ends. The CDR3 totals 12 residues. The CDR3 bases are TGTGCCAGCAGTTGGGTTGGGGAGACCCAGTACTTC. It specifies CASSWVGETQYF.

The chain uses TRBV6-1 and TRBJ1-3; D uncertain. V was trimmed by 5 bases and J by 0 bases, leaving 11 bases between them. The germline CDR1 and CDR2 sequences are MNHNS and SASEGT. The CDR3 covers 15 residues. The CDR3 spells CASSFRRSSGNTIYF. CDR3 DNA sequence: TGTGCCAGCAGTTTTAGACGATCCTCTGGAAACACCATATATTTT.

The chain links TRBV7-2 to TRBJ2-3; either TRBD1 or TRBD2 may supply D (5 bases each). V was clipped by 5 bases and J by 6 bases, with 9 bases between them. The CDR3 has 12 amino acids. Germline CDR1 reads SGHTA; CDR2 reads FQGNSA. CDR3: CASSIWGDTQYF. In DNA, the CDR3 is TGTGCCAGCAGCATATGGGGGGATACGCAGTATTTT.

V is TRBV5-1 and J is TRBJ1-1, with D perhaps matching TRBD1 (5 bases). The V gene lost 2 bases and the J gene lost 0 bases, with 23 bases spanning the gap. There are 19 residues in the CDR3. CDR1 and CDR2 (germline): SGHRS, YFSETQ. The CDR3 loop reads CASSFFPPLLRGMNTEAFF. Written as DNA, the CDR3 is TGCGCCAGCAGCTTCTTCCCTCCCCTCCTTAGGGGAATGAACACTGAAGCTTTCTTT. Combining the CDR3 with reference TRBV5-1 and TRBJ1-1 gives the whole variable domain KAGVTQTPRYLIKTRGQQVTLSCSPISGHRSVSWYQQTPGQGLQFLFEYFSETQRNKGNFPGRFSGRQFSNSRSEMNVSTLELGDSALYLCASSFFPPLLRGMNTEAFFGQGTRLTVV.

This chain connects TRBV5-5 to TRBJ2-7, with no clear D. Between the trimmed V and J ends, which lost 1 base and 7 bases, there was a span of 9 bases. The CDR3 totals 12 residues. From germline, CDR1 is SGHKS and CDR2 YYEKEE (reference sequence). CDR3 loop: CASSLPLGEQYF. In DNA form, the CDR3 reads TGTGCCAGCAGCTTGCCCCTTGGGGAGCAGTACTTC.

This rearrangement joins TRBV19 to TRBJ1-4; tentative D call: TRBD1 (5 bases). V lost 3 bases, J lost 0 bases, and 17 bases lay in between. The CDR3 sequence is 18 residues long. The germline V gene has CDR1 LNHDA and CDR2 SQIVND (reference sequence). CDR3 loop: CASSISRQSHATNEKLFF. The CDR3 DNA reads TGTGCCAGTAGTATTTCTAGACAGAGCCATGCAACTAATGAAAAACTGTTTTTT.

J is TRBJ2-3 and V is TRBV28; a possible D gene is TRBD1 (6 bases). The CDR3 runs to 15 residues. Trimming pared 5 bases from V and 4 bases from J, leaving 16 bases between. Germline V gene lookup returns CDR1 MDHEN and CDR2 SYDVKM. Written as DNA, the CDR3 is TGTGCCAGCAGTCCGGGACACCTCCCGCCAGATACGCAGTATTTT. Protein: CASSPGHLPPDTQYF.

The rearrangement links TRBV9 to TRBJ2-7, with D possibly matching TRBD1 (5 bases). CDR1 and CDR2 from the germline V gene are SGDLS and YYNGEE. V was pared by 4 bases and J by 3 bases, with 14 bases between. There are 14 residues in the CDR3. The DNA of the CDR3 is TGTGCCAGCAGCCTCACAGGAAACCTCTACGAGCAGTACTTC. This translates into CASSLTGNLYEQYF.

This clone has a single count. CDR3 region: CASSPSSGASYNEQFF. In DNA, the CDR3 is TGTGCCAGTAGTCCATCTAGCGGAGCTTCCTACAATGAGCAGTTCTTC. V and J are TRBV19 and TRBJ2-1, with 7 nucleotides matching TRBD2. J was trimmed by 1 base and V by 5 bases; bases with no gene match: 8. The CDR3 runs to 16 residues. Per the germline V gene, CDR1 is LNHDA and CDR2 is SQIVND (reference sequence).

V is TRBV7-8 and J is TRBJ2-6; D unresolved. The CDR3 loop spans 16 amino acids. CDR1 is SGHVS, CDR2 FQNEAQ, per germline. V dropped 5 bases and J dropped 5 bases, with 16 bases sitting between them. CDR3 sequence: CASSDQFQSRANVLTF. CDR3 coding DNA: TGTGCCAGCAGCGATCAGTTCCAAAGTCGGGCCAACGTCCTGACTTTC.

Only a few counts were recorded for this clone. The chain employs TRBV29-1 and TRBJ1-1; D unresolved. CDR3 size: 12 residues. V shed 4 bases and J shed 4 bases, with 10 bases lying between them. CDR1 is SQVTM, CDR2 ANQGSEA, per germline. Here the CDR3 DNA reads TGCAGCGTTGGGAGAGCCAGCACTGAAGCTTTCTTT. Translated: CSVGRASTEAFF.

J is TRBJ1-1 and V is TRBV28; maybe TRBD1 (5 bases). V dropped 7 bases and J dropped 11 bases, with 14 bases sitting between them. The CDR3 length is 11 residues. Germline values: CDR1 MDHEN, CDR2 SYDVKM. The CDR3 bases are TGTGCCAGCATCAGCGACAGACGTGCTTTCTTT. As protein: CASISDRRAFF.

The chain carries TRBV19 and TRBJ1-5; 7 positions agree with TRBD1. The CDR3 runs to 16 residues. Germline V gene sequence: CDR1 LNHDA, CDR2 SQIVND (reference sequence). The trim removed 3 bases at V and 0 bases at J, leaving 5 bases unmatched. The CDR3 region is CASSIQGGNSNQPQHF. CDR3 bases: TGTGCCAGTAGTATTCAGGGGGGTAATAGCAATCAGCCCCAGCATTTT.

The gene calls are TRBV28 and TRBJ2-4, with D possibly TRBD2 on 6 matching bases. With 5 bases removed from V and 9 bases from J, the gap between germline ends came to 23 bases. Germline V gene lookup returns CDR1 MDHEN and CDR2 SYDVKM. This CDR3 comprises 16 residues. The CDR3 here is CASSPRTKSRRSIQYF. CDR3 in DNA: TGTGCCAGCAGTCCCCGGACTAAGTCGCGGAGAAGCATTCAGTACTTC. Combining the CDR3 with reference TRBV28 and TRBJ2-4 gives the whole variable domain DVKVTQSSRYLVKRTGEKVFLECVQDMDHENMFWYRQDPGLGLRLIYFSYDVKMKEKGDIPEGYSVSREKKERFSLILESASTNQTSMYLCASSPRTKSRRSIQYFGAGTRLSVL.

This chain joins TRBV7-9 and TRBJ1-2; 10 nucleotides agree with TRBD1. Germline V lookup: CDR1 SEHNR, CDR2 FQNEAQ (reference sequence). V dropped 5 bases and J dropped 8; count of bases not matched to a gene: 11. The CDR3 runs to 15 residues. For the CDR3, the DNA is TGTGCCAGCAGCCGAACTGGACAGGGGGGCTACGGCTACACCTTC. Its protein product is CASSRTGQGGYGYTF.

The chain recombines TRBV2 with TRBJ2-1; D uncertain. Germline V lookup: CDR1 SNHLY, CDR2 FYNNEI. The CDR3 runs 15 residues. The V end lost 0 bases, the J end lost 13 bases, and 19 bases lay between the germline ends. Written as DNA, the CDR3 is TGTGCCAGCAGTGAAGCAAGGCTCCCGAGCCAGGTCCAGTTCTTC. This gives the protein CASSEARLPSQVQFF.

The rearrangement joins TRBV14 to TRBJ2-7, with D uncertain. Germline V gene lookup returns CDR1 SGHDN and CDR2 FVKESK. With 4 bases removed from V and 1 base from J, the gap between germline ends came to 14 bases. The length of the CDR3 is 15 residues. The CDR3 coding sequence is TGTGCCAGCAGCCGCAGATCGAGGTTTTCCTACGAGCAGTACTTC. It translates to CASSRRSRFSYEQYF.

The gene calls are TRBV18 and TRBJ2-2; TRBD2 might be the D (5 bases). The CDR3 extends over 15 amino acids. V was shortened by 3 bases and J by 3 bases, with 11 bases between the two germline ends. The V gene's germline CDR1 is KGHSH and CDR2 LQKENI. In DNA form, the CDR3 reads TGTGCCAGCTCACCCCGGGAAGTGGACACCGGGGAGCTGTTTTTT. It encodes CASSPREVDTGELFF.

V is TRBV11-2 and J is TRBJ1-3, with D hard to call. V lost 8 bases and J lost 4, with 12 bases in between. This CDR3 region has 13 residues. Germline CDR1 is SGHAT and CDR2 is FQNNGV. The CDR3 is CASRALVGNTIYF. CDR3 DNA sequence: TGTGCCAGCCGAGCTTTAGTCGGAAACACCATATATTTT. Variable domain in full (rest from reference TRBV11-2 and TRBJ1-3): EAGVAQSPRYKIIEKRQSVAFWCNPISGHATLYWYQQILGQGPKLLIQFQNNGVVDDSQLPKDRFSAERLKGVDSTLKIQPAKLEDSAVYLCASRALVGNTIYFGEGSWLTVV.